This T cell receptor beta chain comes out of a study of T cell responses to AZD1222 COVID-19 vaccine. The method was immunoSEQ multiplex PCR; TCRdb's version includes in-frame clones alone and lacks a portion of them. The table lists 150,000 or so clones, approximately 91% of them singletons. Whole-study results and caveats: Reportedly, nearly half the spike-specific TCRs target unmutated variant regions. White British ancestry dominated among donors, who included more females, and clonal diversity was possibly underestimated. Spike-specific TCR breadth and depth went up after people got two AZD1222 doses.

Points on this clone: Its antigen is currently unknown.

The CDR3 covers 15 residues. Trimming shortened V by 0 bases and J by 0 bases, and 9 bases separated the two germline ends. Germline CDR1 and CDR2: LGHNA and YNFKEQ. Investigators merged groups given second doses at roughly 4 or roughly 12 weeks. The receptor was isolated from an adult who received the AZD1222 COVID-19 vaccine. The chain combines TRBV4-2 with TRBJ2-7; maybe TRBD2 (5 bases). The specimen was peripheral blood, collected 28 days after the second AZD1222 dose. The CDR3 loop reads CASSQDTGISYEQYF. The CDR3, as DNA: TGTGCCAGCAGCCAAGATACCGGGATCTCCTACGAGCAGTACTTC.